The TCR beta chain described here comes from a study of shared clonotypes between healthy human individuals. All of the donors resided in Nashville, Tennessee, and each was a Caucasian adult. Each cell subset's genomic DNA was divided evenly among several immunoSEQ plates. TCRdb's copy holds only in-frame clones and misses some; the assay was immunoSEQ multiplex PCR. The data contain roughly 1,500,000 clones, approximately 98.5% of them singletons. Remarks on this clone: The target antigen is unknown.

Findings of the study overall: Naive subsets, compared against memory subsets, generally had larger estimated richness values. All-four-donor shared clonotypes had higher generation probabilities than non-shared clonotypes did.

The germline V gene encodes CDR1 PRHDT and CDR2 FYEKMQ (reference sequence). This CDR3 is 17 amino acids long. Trimming stripped 4 bases from V and 1 base from J, with 17 bases between. This clonotype originated in a man under 40 in good health. This chain joins TRBV13 and TRBJ1-5, with D unclear. Input material: naive CD4+ T cells sorted from blood. This sample's subset: CD45RA+ positively selected. In DNA, the CDR3 is TGTGCCAGCAGCTCGTCTTCTGAGGGCTGGAGCAATCAGCCCCAGCATTTT. Translation gives CASSSSSEGWSNQPQHF.